Sequencing of this T cell receptor beta chain was carried out in a study of identical twins. Study conclusions and caveats: Model-predicted out-of-frame TCR alpha sharing fell below observed values in monozygotic twins. The study found weaker excess twin sharing in beta out-of-frame sequences.

On this clonotype itself: Its specificity is not known.

Trimming cost V 5 bases and J 5 bases; bases outside gene matches: 9. CDR1 LNHNV and CDR2 YYDKDF come from the germline V gene (reference sequence). CDR3 size: 15 residues. Through template switching, a universal primer site was introduced, and the cDNA contained unique molecular identifiers. Via MiXCR, TCRdb re-called the 5' RACE reads, giving one row per CDR3 protein. The sample shows 750,000 to 950,000 distinct CDR3 sequences, about 12% of them seen only once. The sample also formed part of further work on yellow fever vaccine responses in identical twins.

The chain uses TRBV15 and TRBJ2-5, with 9 nucleotides matching TRBD2. Specimen: PBMCs. The clonotype comes from a woman younger than 30 in good health. Here the CDR3 DNA reads TGTGCCACCAGCTATATAGCGGGAGTTGGGGAGACCCAGTACTTC. Translation gives CATSYIAGVGETQYF.